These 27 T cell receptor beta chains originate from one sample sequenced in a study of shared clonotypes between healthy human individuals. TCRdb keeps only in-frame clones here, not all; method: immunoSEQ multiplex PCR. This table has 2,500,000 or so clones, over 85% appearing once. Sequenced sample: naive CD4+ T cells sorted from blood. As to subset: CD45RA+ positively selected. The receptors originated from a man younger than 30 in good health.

The CDR3 coding sequence is TGTGCCACCGATATTGCGGGACAGGGGGTATACGGCTACACCTTC. The encoded protein is CATDIAGQGVYGYTF. The J gene is TRBJ1-2, the V gene TRBV2, with 11 bases fitting TRBD1. V lost 10 bases, J lost 8 bases, and 15 bases stayed unmatched. Germline CDR1 and CDR2: SNHLY and FYNNEI. The CDR3 runs 15 residues.

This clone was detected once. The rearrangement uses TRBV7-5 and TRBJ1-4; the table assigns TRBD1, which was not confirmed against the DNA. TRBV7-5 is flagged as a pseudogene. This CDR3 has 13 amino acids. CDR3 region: CASRRTGREKLFF. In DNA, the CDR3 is TGTGCCAGCCGGAGGACAGGACGGGAAAAACTGTTTTTT.

Written as DNA, the CDR3 is TGCGCCAGCAGTACCGGTCCTAGCGGGGTATACAATGAGCAGTTCTTC. This codes for CASSTGPSGVYNEQFF. The chain carries TRBV5-1 and TRBJ2-1, with TRBD2 matching 9 bases. This CDR3 comprises 16 residues. Per the germline V gene, CDR1 is SGHRS and CDR2 is YFSETQ. Trimming removed 5 bases from V and 4 bases from J; junction bases left unmatched: 10.

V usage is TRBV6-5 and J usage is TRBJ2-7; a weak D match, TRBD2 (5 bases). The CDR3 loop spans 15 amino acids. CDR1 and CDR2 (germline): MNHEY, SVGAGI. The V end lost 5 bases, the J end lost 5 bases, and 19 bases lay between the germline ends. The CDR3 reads CASSRGQRLLNEQYF. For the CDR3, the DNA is TGTGCCAGCAGTCGAGGGCAGCGCTTGTTGAACGAGCAGTACTTC.

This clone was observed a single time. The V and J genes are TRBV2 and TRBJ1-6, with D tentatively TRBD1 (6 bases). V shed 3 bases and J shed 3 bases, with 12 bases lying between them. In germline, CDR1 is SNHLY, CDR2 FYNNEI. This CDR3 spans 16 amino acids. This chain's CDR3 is CASSEATGVYNSPLHF. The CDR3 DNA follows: TGTGCCAGCAGTGAGGCGACAGGAGTCTATAATTCACCCCTCCACTTT.

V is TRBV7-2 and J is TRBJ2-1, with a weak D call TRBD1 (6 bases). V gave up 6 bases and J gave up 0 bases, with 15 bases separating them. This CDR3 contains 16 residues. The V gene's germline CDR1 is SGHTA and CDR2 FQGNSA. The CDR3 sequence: CASSLGTLSSYNEQFF. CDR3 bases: TGTGCCAGCAGTCTGGGGACACTTAGCTCCTACAATGAGCAGTTCTTC.

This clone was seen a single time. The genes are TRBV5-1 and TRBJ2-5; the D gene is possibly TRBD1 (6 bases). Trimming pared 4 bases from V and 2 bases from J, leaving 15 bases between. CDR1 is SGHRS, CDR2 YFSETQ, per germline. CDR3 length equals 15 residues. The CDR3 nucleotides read TGCGCCAGCAGCACCCGGACAGATTTTCAAGAGACCCAGTACTTC. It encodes CASSTRTDFQETQYF.

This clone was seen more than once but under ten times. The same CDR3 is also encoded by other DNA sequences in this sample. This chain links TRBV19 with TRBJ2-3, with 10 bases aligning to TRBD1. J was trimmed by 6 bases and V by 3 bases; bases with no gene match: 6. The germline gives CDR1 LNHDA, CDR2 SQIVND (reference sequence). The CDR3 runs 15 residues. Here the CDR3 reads CASSIQGQGGDTQYF. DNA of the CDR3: TGTGCCAGTAGTATCCAAGGACAGGGGGGGGATACGCAGTATTTT.

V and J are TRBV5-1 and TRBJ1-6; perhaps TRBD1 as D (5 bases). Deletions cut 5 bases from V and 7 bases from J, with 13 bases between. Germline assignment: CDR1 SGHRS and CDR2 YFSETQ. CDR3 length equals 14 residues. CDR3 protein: CASSRDLINSPLHF. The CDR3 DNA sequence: TGCGCCAGCAGTCGGGACTTAATAAATTCACCCCTCCACTTT.

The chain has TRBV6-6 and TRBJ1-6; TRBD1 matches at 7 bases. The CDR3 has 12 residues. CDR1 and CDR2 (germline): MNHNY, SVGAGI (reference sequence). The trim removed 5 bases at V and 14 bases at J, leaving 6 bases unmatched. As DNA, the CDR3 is TGTGCCAGCAGTGGGGACAGTATGGCCCTCCACTTT. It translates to CASSGDSMALHF.

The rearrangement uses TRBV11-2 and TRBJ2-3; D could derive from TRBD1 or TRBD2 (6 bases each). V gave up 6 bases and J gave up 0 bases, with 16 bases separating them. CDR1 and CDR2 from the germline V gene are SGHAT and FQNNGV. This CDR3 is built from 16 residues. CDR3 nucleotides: TGTGCCAGCAGTCTTGGGGGGCCGGTGAGCACAGATACGCAGTATTTT. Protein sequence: CASSLGGPVSTDTQYF. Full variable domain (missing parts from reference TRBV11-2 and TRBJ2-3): EAGVAQSPRYKIIEKRQSVAFWCNPISGHATLYWYQQILGQGPKLLIQFQNNGVVDDSQLPKDRFSAERLKGVDSTLKIQPAKLEDSAVYLCASSLGGPVSTDTQYFGPGTRLTVL.

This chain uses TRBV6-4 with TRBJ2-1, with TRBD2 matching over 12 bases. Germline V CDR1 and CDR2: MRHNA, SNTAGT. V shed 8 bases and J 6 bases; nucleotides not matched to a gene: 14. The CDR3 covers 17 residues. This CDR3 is CASGGRLAGVGSNEQFF. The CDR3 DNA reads TGTGCCAGCGGGGGGAGACTAGCGGGAGTGGGCTCCAATGAGCAGTTCTTC.

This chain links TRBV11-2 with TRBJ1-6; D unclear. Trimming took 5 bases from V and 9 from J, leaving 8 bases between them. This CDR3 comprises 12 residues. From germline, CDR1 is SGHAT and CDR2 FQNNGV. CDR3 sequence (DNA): TGTGCCAGCAGCCCCCCGGGTTCACCCCTCCACTTT. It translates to CASSPPGSPLHF.

The CDR3 bases are TGTGCCAGCAGCGTAAATGGACTAGCGGGGGGGCAGGATACGCAGTATTTT. Its protein product is CASSVNGLAGGQDTQYF. The rearrangement joins TRBV9 to TRBJ2-3, with 15 bases lining up with TRBD2. The length of the CDR3 is 17 residues. The germline V gene has CDR1 SGDLS and CDR2 YYNGEE. The trim removed 1 base at V and 6 bases at J, leaving 6 bases unmatched. Full variable domain (outside the CDR3, taken from reference TRBV9 and TRBJ2-3): DSGVTQTPKHLITATGQRVTLRCSPRSGDLSVYWYQQSLDQGLQFLIQYYNGEERAKGNILERFSAQQFPDLHSELNLSSLELGDSALYFCASSVNGLAGGQDTQYFGPGTRLTVL.

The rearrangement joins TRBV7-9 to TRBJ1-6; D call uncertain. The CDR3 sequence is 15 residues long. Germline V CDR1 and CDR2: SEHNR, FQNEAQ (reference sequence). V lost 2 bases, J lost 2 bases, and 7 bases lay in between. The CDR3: CASSLNVAYNSPLHF. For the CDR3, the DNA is TGTGCCAGCAGCTTAAACGTTGCCTATAATTCACCCCTCCACTTT.

The CDR3 sequence is CASSQFLDGYTF. The CDR3 DNA reads as TGTGCCAGCAGCCAATTTTTGGATGGCTACACCTTC. The J gene is TRBJ1-2, the V gene TRBV7-9; no clear D. Looked up from germline, CDR1 is SEHNR and CDR2 is FQNEAQ (reference sequence). The CDR3 consists of 12 residues. V shed 5 bases and J shed 6 bases, with 10 bases lying between them.

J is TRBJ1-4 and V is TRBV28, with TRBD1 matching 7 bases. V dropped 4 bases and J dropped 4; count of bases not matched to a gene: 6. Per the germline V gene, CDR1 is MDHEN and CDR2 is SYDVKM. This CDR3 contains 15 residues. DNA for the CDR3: TGTGCCAGCAGTTGGAGAGGGGGCGGTAATGAAAAACTGTTTTTT. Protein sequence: CASSWRGGGNEKLFF.

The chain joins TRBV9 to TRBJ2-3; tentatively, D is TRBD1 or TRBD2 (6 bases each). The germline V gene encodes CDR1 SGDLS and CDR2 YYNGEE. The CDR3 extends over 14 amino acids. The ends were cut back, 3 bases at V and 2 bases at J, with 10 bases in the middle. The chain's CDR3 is CASSGGAATDTQYF. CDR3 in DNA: TGTGCCAGCAGCGGGGGGGCGGCCACAGATACGCAGTATTTT.

CDR3 in amino acids: CASRREGLGETQYF. The CDR3 nucleotides are TGTGCCAGCAGACGAGAGGGCCTCGGAGAGACCCAGTACTTC. The chain has TRBV27 and TRBJ2-5; TRBD2 might be the D (5 bases). The CDR3 covers 14 residues. V shed 6 bases and J shed 4 bases, with 15 bases lying between them. Germline lookup yields CDR1 MNHEY and CDR2 SMNVEV (reference sequence).

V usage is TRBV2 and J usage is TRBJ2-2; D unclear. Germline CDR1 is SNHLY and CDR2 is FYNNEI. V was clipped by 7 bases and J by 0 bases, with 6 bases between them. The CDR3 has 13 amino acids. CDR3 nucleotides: TGTGCCAGCAAAGGAACGAACACCGGGGAGCTGTTTTTT. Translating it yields CASKGTNTGELFF.

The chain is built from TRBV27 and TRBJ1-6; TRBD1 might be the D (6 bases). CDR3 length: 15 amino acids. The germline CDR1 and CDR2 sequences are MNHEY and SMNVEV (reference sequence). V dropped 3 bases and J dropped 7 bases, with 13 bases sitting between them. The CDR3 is CASSFRGALNSPLHF. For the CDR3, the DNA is TGTGCCAGCAGTTTCCGGGGGGCTTTGAATTCACCCCTCCACTTT.

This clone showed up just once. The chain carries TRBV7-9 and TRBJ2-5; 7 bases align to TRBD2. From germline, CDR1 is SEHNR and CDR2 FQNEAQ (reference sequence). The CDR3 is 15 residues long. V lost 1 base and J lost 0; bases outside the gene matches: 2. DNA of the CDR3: TGTGCCAGCAGCTTAGGGCTAGCGGACCAAGAGACCCAGTACTTC. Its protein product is CASSLGLADQETQYF.

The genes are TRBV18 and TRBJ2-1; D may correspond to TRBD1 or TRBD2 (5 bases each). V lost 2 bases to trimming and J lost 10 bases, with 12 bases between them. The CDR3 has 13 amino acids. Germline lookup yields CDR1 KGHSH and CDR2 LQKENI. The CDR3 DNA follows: TGTGCCAGCTCACCATTAACGGGACCCGAGCAGTTCTTC. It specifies CASSPLTGPEQFF.

The CDR3 sequence: CAWSVRQDPGTGELFF. The CDR3 nucleotides read TGTGCCTGGAGTGTACGACAGGACCCGGGAACCGGGGAGCTGTTTTTT. The V and J genes are TRBV30 and TRBJ2-2; TRBD1 is a possible D gene (6 bases). There are 16 residues in the CDR3. V was clipped by 0 bases and J by 5 bases, with 16 bases between them. The germline CDR1 and CDR2 sequences are GTSNPN and SVGIG (reference sequence). Combining the CDR3 with reference TRBV30 and TRBJ2-2 gives the whole variable domain SQTIHQWPATLVQPVGSPLSLECTVEGTSNPNLYWYRQAAGRGLQLLFYSVGIGQISSEVPQNLSASRPQDRQFILSSKKLLLSDSGFYLCAWSVRQDPGTGELFFGEGSRLTVL.

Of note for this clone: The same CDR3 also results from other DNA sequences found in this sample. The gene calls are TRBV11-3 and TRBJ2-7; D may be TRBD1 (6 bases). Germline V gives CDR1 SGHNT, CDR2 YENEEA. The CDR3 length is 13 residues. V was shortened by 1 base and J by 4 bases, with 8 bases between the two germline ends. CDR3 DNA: TGTGCCAGCAGCTTAGGGGGGCCGTACGAGCAGTACTTC. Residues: CASSLGGPYEQYF. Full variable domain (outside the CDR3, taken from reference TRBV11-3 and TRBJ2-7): EAGVVQSPRYKIIEKKQPVAFWCNPISGHNTLYWYLQNLGQGPELLIRYENEEAVDDSQLPKDRFSAERLKGVDSTLKIQPAELGDSAVYLCASSLGGPYEQYFGPGTRLTVT.

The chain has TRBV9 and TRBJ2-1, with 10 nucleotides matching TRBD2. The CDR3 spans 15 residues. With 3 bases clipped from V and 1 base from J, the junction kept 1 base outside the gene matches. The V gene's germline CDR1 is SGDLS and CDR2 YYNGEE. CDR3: CASSGTSGSYNEQFF. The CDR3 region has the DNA TGTGCCAGCAGCGGGACTAGCGGTTCCTACAATGAGCAGTTCTTC. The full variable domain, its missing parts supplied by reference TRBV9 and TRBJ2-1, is DSGVTQTPKHLITATGQRVTLRCSPRSGDLSVYWYQQSLDQGLQFLIQYYNGEERAKGNILERFSAQQFPDLHSELNLSSLELGDSALYFCASSGTSGSYNEQFFGPGTRLTVL.

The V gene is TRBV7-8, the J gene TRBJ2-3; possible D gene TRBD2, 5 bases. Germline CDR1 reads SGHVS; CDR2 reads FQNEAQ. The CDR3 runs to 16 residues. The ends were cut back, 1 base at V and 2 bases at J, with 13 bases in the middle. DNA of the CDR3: TGTGCCAGCAGCTTAGTTTTTCCTCGGGACACAGATACGCAGTATTTT. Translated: CASSLVFPRDTDTQYF. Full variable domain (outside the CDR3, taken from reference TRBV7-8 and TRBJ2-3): GAGVSQSPRYKVAKRGQDVALRCDPISGHVSLFWYQQALGQGPEFLTYFQNEAQLDKSGLPSDRFFAERPEGSVSTLKIQRTQQEDSAVYLCASSLVFPRDTDTQYFGPGTRLTVL.